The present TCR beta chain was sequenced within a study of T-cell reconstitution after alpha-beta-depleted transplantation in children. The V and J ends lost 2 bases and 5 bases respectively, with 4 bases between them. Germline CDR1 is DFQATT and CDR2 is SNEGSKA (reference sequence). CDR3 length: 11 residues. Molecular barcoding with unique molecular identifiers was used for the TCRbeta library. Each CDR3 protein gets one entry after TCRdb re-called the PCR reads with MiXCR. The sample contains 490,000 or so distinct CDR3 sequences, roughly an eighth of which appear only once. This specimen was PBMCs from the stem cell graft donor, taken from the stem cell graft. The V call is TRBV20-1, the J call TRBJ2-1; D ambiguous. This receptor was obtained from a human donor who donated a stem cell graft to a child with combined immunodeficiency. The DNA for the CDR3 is TGCAGTGCTAGACTCGACAATGAGCAGTTCTTC. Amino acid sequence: CSARLDNEQFF.